These T cell receptor beta chains were read from a single sample in a study of vaccination and CD4 T cells after COVID-19. MiXCR was run by TCRdb on the PCR reads, yielding one entry per CDR3 protein. The sample has some 11,000 distinct CDR3 sequences, about three fifths seen once. These receptors have no identified antigens. The sample in question was CD4+ T cells from blood, cultured in vitro, obtained before SARS-CoV-2 vaccination. These receptors were taken from a human donor who had recovered from COVID-19. CDR3s include the opening cysteine and the closing phenylalanine or tryptophan. The D gene is left open where the match is weak. A clone size is listed for some rows: how often the clone was seen (once, few, many), or a class if it is expanded.

clone size	V gene	D gene	J gene	CDR3 DNA	CDR3 protein
.	TRBV7-3	TRBD2	TRBJ2-3	TGTGCCAGCAGCTCGGGGGGGCCTGGGTCAGGCACAGATACGCAGTATTTT	CASSSGGPGSGTDTQYF
.	TRBV28	.	TRBJ1-2	TGTGCCAGCACCGGGGCCCGCAAAACGGGTGGCTACACCTTC	CASTGARKTGGYTF
.	TRBV27	TRBD1	TRBJ1-5	TGTGCCAGCAGTTTGTCCGGGACAGGGGTGCATCAGCCCCAGCATTTT	CASSLSGTGVHQPQHF
.	TRBV6-2/TRBV6-3	TRBD1	TRBJ1-1	TGTGCCAGCGCCCGGGACAGTGCAATTGAAGCTTTCTTT	CASARDSAIEAFF
.	TRBV28	TRBD2	TRBJ2-7	TGTGCCAGCAGTTCGGCGGGAGGGCCGAGCTACGAGCAGTACTTC	CASSSAGGPSYEQYF
.	TRBV11-3	TRBD2	TRBJ2-7	TGTGCCAGCAGCTTAGAGGGAGGGACGCCCTCCTACGAGCAGTACTTC	CASSLEGGTPSYEQYF
.	TRBV20-1	.	TRBJ1-3	TGCAGTGCTAGAGATGATGGAAACACCATATATTTT	CSARDDGNTIYF
.	TRBV11-2	.	TRBJ1-2	TGTGCCAGCAGCTTATGGCAGGGCTATGGCTACACCTTC	CASSLWQGYGYTF
.	TRBV20-1	.	TRBJ1-1	TGCAGTGCTAGACCTCCGTGGGGTTCCGGTGAAGCTTTCTTT	CSARPPWGSGEAFF
.	TRBV6-5	.	TRBJ1-1	TGTGCCAGCAGTTCCACGCCGGGAACTGAAGCTTTCTTT	CASSSTPGTEAFF
.	TRBV2	TRBD2	TRBJ2-7	TGTGCCAGCAGTGGGATTAGCGGGGGGGCAGACGAGCAGTACTTC	CASSGISGGADEQYF
few	TRBV27	.	TRBJ1-2	TGTGCCAGCAGTCTAACCCCACGGGCAGGAAACTATGGCTACACCTTC	CASSLTPRAGNYGYTF
.	TRBV27	.	TRBJ2-7	TGTGCCAGCAGTGGGTCGGGGCTCGAGCAGTACTTC	CASSGSGLEQYF
.	TRBV11-3	TRBD1	TRBJ2-7	TGTGCCAGCAGCTTAGTATTAATGGGACAGGGGACGTACGAGCAGTACTTC	CASSLVLMGQGTYEQYF
.	TRBV7-9	.	TRBJ2-5	TGTGCCAGCAGCTTAATTGGGGGGCGCCGGGAGACCCAGTACTTC	CASSLIGGRRETQYF
few	TRBV6-1	TRBD1	TRBJ1-2	TGTGCCAGCAGTCGACAGGGGGTATCCGCTGGCTACACCTTC	CASSRQGVSAGYTF
.	TRBV29-1	TRBD1	TRBJ1-1	TGCAGCGTTGTTACAGGGGCGATGAACACTGAAGCTTTCTTT	CSVVTGAMNTEAFF
.	TRBV7-9	.	TRBJ1-5	TGTGCCAGCAGCGAAACTGGGGCCCTCAATCAGCCCCAGCATTTT	CASSETGALNQPQHF
once	TRBV9	TRBD1	TRBJ2-1	TGTGCCAGCAGCCCCACGGCACAGGGGTTCGGTGAGCAGTTCTTC	CASSPTAQGFGEQFF
.	TRBV7-2	TRBD1	TRBJ1-1	TGTGCCAGCAGCTTCGAGGGGGCGGGGACTGAAGCTTTCTTT	CASSFEGAGTEAFF
.	TRBV6-1	.	TRBJ2-7	TGTGCCAGCAGTACAGGGAGATCTACCTACGAGCAGTACTTC	CASSTGRSTYEQYF
.	TRBV7-9	.	TRBJ1-2	TGTGCCAGCACCCCCCGGGGTGCCTATGGCTACACCTTC	CASTPRGAYGYTF
.	TRBV6-1	TRBD1	TRBJ1-6	TGTGCCAGCAGACCGGGACAGGGAAATTCACCCCTCCACTTT	CASRPGQGNSPLHF
.	TRBV12-3/TRBV12-4	.	TRBJ1-5	TGTGCCAGCAGTTCCCTTACCGCCGCGGGCAATCAGCCCCAGCATTTT	CASSSLTAAGNQPQHF
.	TRBV24-1	.	TRBJ2-1	TGTGCCACCAGTGATTTTGGCAATGAGCAGTTCTTC	CATSDFGNEQFF
few	TRBV7-2	.	TRBJ2-5	TGTGCCAGCAGTTTATCCTACAGGGACCAAGAGACCCAGTACTTC	CASSLSYRDQETQYF
.	TRBV20-1	.	TRBJ2-7	TGCAGTGCTGGGGGCTACGAGCAGTACTTC	CSAGGYEQYF
.	TRBV11-3	TRBD2	TRBJ2-5	TGTGCCAGCAGCTTAACAGCGGGGGGAGGCCAAGAGACCCAGTACTTC	CASSLTAGGGQETQYF
medium-sized	TRBV20-1	TRBD1	TRBJ1-2	TGCAGTGCTAGTGAATATGGGACAGGAGACCTATTACGTGGCTACACCTTC	CSASEYGTGDLLRGYTF
.	TRBV20-1	.	TRBJ1-6	TGCAGTGCTAGAGATAGTACGGCTTCACCCCTCCACTTT	CSARDSTASPLHF
.	TRBV14	.	TRBJ2-1	TGTGCCAGCAGCCAATTTGGTCTACTTGGTGAGCAGTTCTTC	CASSQFGLLGEQFF
.	TRBV19	.	TRBJ1-5	TGTGCCAGTAGTATTCTCCGCATAACAAGCAATCAGCCCCAGCATTTT	CASSILRITSNQPQHF
few	TRBV7-6	.	TRBJ2-3	TGTGCCAGCAGCTTAGCGGGGACCGGTACGCAGTATTTT	CASSLAGTGTQYF
.	TRBV5-1	.	TRBJ2-3	TGCGCCAGCAGCTTGGACTTTCAGGGGACAGATACGCAGTATTTT	CASSLDFQGTDTQYF
.	TRBV5-8	.	TRBJ2-5	TGTGCCAGCAGCTTGGGCTGGGGGCTGGAGACCCAGTACTTC	CASSLGWGLETQYF
.	TRBV6-2/TRBV6-3	.	TRBJ1-5	TGTGCCAGCAAACACCAGGGAGAGTACAGCAATCAGCCCCAGCATTTT	CASKHQGEYSNQPQHF
.	TRBV11-2	.	TRBJ2-3	TGTGCCAGCAGCTCTGGCGGGACCCGGACGTATTTT	CASSSGGTRTYF
.	TRBV29-1	.	TRBJ1-1	TGCAGCGCACAAAACACTGAAGCTTTCTTT	CSAQNTEAFF
.	TRBV11-3	.	TRBJ1-6	TGTGCCAGCAGCTTAGATCCAGGGGTTGCGACACCCCTCCACTTT	CASSLDPGVATPLHF
.	TRBV27	.	TRBJ2-7	TGTGCCAGCAGTTTATCGATGGGATACGAGCAGTACTTC	CASSLSMGYEQYF
.	TRBV4-1	TRBD1	TRBJ2-7	TGCGCCAGCAGCCCAAGACAGGGAAGCTCCTACGAGCAGTACTTC	CASSPRQGSSYEQYF
few	TRBV25-1	.	TRBJ2-3	TGTGCCAGCAGTGACCCGGGAACATACACAGATACGCAGTATTTT	CASSDPGTYTDTQYF